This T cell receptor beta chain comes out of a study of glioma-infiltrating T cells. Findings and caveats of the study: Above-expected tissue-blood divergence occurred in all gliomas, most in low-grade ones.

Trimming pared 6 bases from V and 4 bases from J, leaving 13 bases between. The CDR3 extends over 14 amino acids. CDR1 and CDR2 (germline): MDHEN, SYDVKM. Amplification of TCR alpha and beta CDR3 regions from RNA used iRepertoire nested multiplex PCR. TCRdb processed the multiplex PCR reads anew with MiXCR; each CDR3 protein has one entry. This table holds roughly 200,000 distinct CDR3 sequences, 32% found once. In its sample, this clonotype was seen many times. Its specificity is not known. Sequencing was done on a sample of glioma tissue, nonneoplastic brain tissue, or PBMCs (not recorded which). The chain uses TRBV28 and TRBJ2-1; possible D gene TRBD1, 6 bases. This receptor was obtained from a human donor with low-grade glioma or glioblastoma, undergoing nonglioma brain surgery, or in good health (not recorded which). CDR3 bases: TGTGCCAGCAGACCTCGGGACACTTACAATGAGCAGTTCTTC. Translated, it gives CASRPRDTYNEQFF.